What follows are 28 T cell receptor beta chains derived from one specimen sequenced in a study of blood T cells in healthy people across ages. PCR was performed a second time for roughly 7 to 12 cycles using a sample-barcoded 5' primer and a J-beta primer mix. TCRdb reanalysed the 5' RACE reads using MiXCR and keeps one entry per CDR3 protein. The sample has about 830,000 distinct CDR3 sequences; roughly 60% are singletons. Sample: blood. The receptors originated from a man younger than 40 in good health.

The rearrangement uses TRBV6-6 and TRBJ2-1, with D possibly matching TRBD1 (5 bases). The germline CDR1 and CDR2 sequences are MNHNY and SVGAGI (reference sequence). The ends were cut back, 7 bases at V and 9 bases at J, with 22 bases in the middle. The length of the CDR3 is 15 residues. The CDR3 nucleotides are TGTGCCAGCACCTCCAGGGCCCGTGCCCAGGGTGAGCAGTTCTTC. This translates into CASTSRARAQGEQFF.

The CDR3 is CASSVRPGTSGEKLFF. DNA of the CDR3: TGTGCCAGCAGCGTCCGGCCCGGGACCTCTGGCGAAAAACTGTTTTTT. The rearrangement uses TRBV9 and TRBJ1-4; a weak D match, TRBD1 (5 bases). Looked up from germline, CDR1 is SGDLS and CDR2 is YYNGEE. Trimming left V 2 bases short and J 8 bases short, with 19 bases between. This CDR3 is built from 16 residues.

This clonotype occurred a few times. V and J are TRBV6-2 or TRBV6-3 and TRBJ2-7; 15 nucleotides agree with TRBD2. After removal of 11 bases from V and 3 bases from J, the junction contained 11 bases not matched to a gene. This CDR3 spans 16 amino acids. Per the germline V gene, CDR1 is MNHEY and CDR2 is SVGEGT. The CDR3 DNA follows: TGTGCCCACGCCGGGGGACTAGCGGGAGGTGTCTACGAGCAGTACTTC. This translates into CAHAGGLAGGVYEQYF.

This clonotype was detected once. The chain recombines TRBV7-2 with TRBJ2-5, with 12 bases that match TRBD2. The ends lost 5 bases at V and 5 bases at J; junction bases unmatched: 15. The CDR3 is made up of 18 amino acids. From germline, CDR1 is SGHTA and CDR2 FQGNSA. The CDR3 nucleotides are TGTGCCAGCAGCCTTACTTCTGGACTAGCGGGACCGCTGGAGACCCAGTACTTC. This gives the protein CASSLTSGLAGPLETQYF.

Only a few counts were recorded for this clonotype. For the CDR3, the DNA is TGTGCCAGCAGTTTACTTTGGGGGGGCGACGAGCAGTACTTC. It specifies CASSLLWGGDEQYF. The genes are TRBV28 and TRBJ2-7; maybe TRBD2 (7 bases). Germline CDR1 reads MDHEN; CDR2 reads SYDVKM. CDR3 length equals 14 residues. Deletions cut 2 bases from V and 5 bases from J, with 13 bases between.

The chain is built from TRBV4-3 and TRBJ2-3; D not resolved. Trimming took off 0 bases at V and 0 bases at J, with 13 bases between the two ends. The length of the CDR3 is 17 residues. Germline V gene sequence: CDR1 LGHNA, CDR2 YSLEER. CDR3 sequence reads: CASSQEALGLSTDTQYF. CDR3 DNA: TGCGCCAGCAGCCAAGAGGCACTGGGTTTAAGCACAGATACGCAGTATTTT.

CDR3 protein: CATSRVQLTDTQYF. CDR3 sequence (DNA): TGTGCCACCAGCAGAGTTCAGCTCACAGATACGCAGTATTTT. The rearrangement links TRBV15 to TRBJ2-3, with unresolved D. With 1 base removed from V and 2 bases from J, the gap between germline ends came to 7 bases. CDR3 length: 14 amino acids. The germline V gene has CDR1 LNHNV and CDR2 YYDKDF (reference sequence).

The chain links TRBV7-2 to TRBJ1-2; possible D gene TRBD1, 5 bases. The CDR3 has 13 amino acids. V lost 5 bases to trimming and J lost 8 bases, with 15 bases between them. Germline V gene sequence: CDR1 SGHTA, CDR2 FQGNSA. The CDR3 loop is CASSRDGSYGYTF. CDR3 nucleotides: TGTGCCAGCAGCAGGGACGGGTCCTACGGCTACACCTTC. Full variable domain (missing parts from reference TRBV7-2 and TRBJ1-2): GAGVSQSPSNKVTEKGKDVELRCDPISGHTALYWYRQSLGQGLEFLIYFQGNSAPDKSGLPSDRFSAERTGGSVSTLTIQRTQQEDSAVYLCASSRDGSYGYTFGSGTRLTVV.

This clonotype was counted a single time. The rearrangement uses TRBV5-1 and TRBJ2-1; tentative D call: TRBD1 (7 bases). Judging by the DNA end, TRBJ2-7 fits better; the J call may be wrong. Germline CDR1 and CDR2: SGHRS and YFSETQ. The CDR3 length is 15 residues. Here the CDR3 DNA reads TGCGCCAGCGGGGGGACAGCCAGCTCCTACAATGAGCAGTACTTC. Residues: CASGGTASSYNEQYF.

About this clonotype: At one of its ends the junction is not consistent with the germline gene, which may arise from a read error. This chain links TRBV9 with TRBJ2-6, with a tentative D call TRBD2 (6 bases). The CDR3 totals 18 residues. Germline V lookup: CDR1 SGDLS, CDR2 YYNGEE. The CDR3 is CANSVVPAGLSGANVLTF. CDR3 sequence (DNA): TGTGCCAACAGCGTAGTTCCGGCGGGACTGTCTGGGGCCAACGTCCTGACTTTC.

This clonotype was counted a few times. The chain has TRBV5-1 and TRBJ2-7; possibly TRBD2 for D (5 bases). The germline V gene has CDR1 SGHRS and CDR2 YFSETQ. The CDR3 totals 16 residues. The V end lost 0 bases, the J end lost 3 bases, and 16 bases lay between the germline ends. Here the CDR3 reads CASSLAGTDGRYEQYF. The CDR3 DNA sequence: TGCGCCAGCAGCTTGGCGGGAACGGACGGACGCTACGAGCAGTACTTC. The full variable domain, in which reference TRBV5-1 and TRBJ2-7 provide the parts outside the CDR3, is KAGVTQTPRYLIKTRGQQVTLSCSPISGHRSVSWYQQTPGQGLQFLFEYFSETQRNKGNFPGRFSGRQFSNSRSEMNVSTLELGDSALYLCASSLAGTDGRYEQYFGPGTRLTVT.

The chain has TRBV7-2 and TRBJ1-4; D gene unclear. The CDR3 loop spans 12 amino acids. V was shortened by 7 bases and J by 6 bases, with 9 bases between the two germline ends. The germline V gene has CDR1 SGHTA and CDR2 FQGNSA. The CDR3 region has the DNA TGTGCCAGCACTCGGCCGCATGAAAAACTGTTTTTT. As protein: CASTRPHEKLFF.

This chain joins TRBV3-1 and TRBJ2-5, with D unclear. V was cut by 1 base and J by 1 base, with 10 bases left in between. The CDR3 extends over 15 amino acids. Germline V gene sequence: CDR1 LGHDT, CDR2 YNNKEL (reference sequence). Here the CDR3 reads CASSQVERSQETQYF. The DNA for the CDR3 is TGTGCCAGCAGCCAAGTAGAACGGAGCCAAGAGACCCAGTACTTC.

The chain joins TRBV30 to TRBJ2-7; 7 bases fit TRBD2. The trim removed 5 bases at V and 4 bases at J, leaving 5 bases unmatched. The germline gives CDR1 GTSNPN, CDR2 SVGIG (reference sequence). The length of the CDR3 is 12 residues. CDR3 coding DNA: TGTGCCTGGGGTCCGCGGGAGTACGAGCAGTACTTC. Protein: CAWGPREYEQYF. Variable domain in full (rest from reference TRBV30 and TRBJ2-7): SQTIHQWPATLVQPVGSPLSLECTVEGTSNPNLYWYRQAAGRGLQLLFYSVGIGQISSEVPQNLSASRPQDRQFILSSKKLLLSDSGFYLCAWGPREYEQYFGPGTRLTVT.

The chain carries TRBV4-1 and TRBJ2-5; possible D gene TRBD1, 5 bases. V was trimmed by 1 base and J by 5 bases, leaving 14 bases between them. Looked up from germline, CDR1 is MGHRA and CDR2 is YSYEKL. CDR3 length: 15 amino acids. CDR3 amino acids: CASSQGGASMETQYF. CDR3 nucleotide sequence: TGCGCCAGCAGCCAAGGTGGGGCGTCGATGGAGACCCAGTACTTC.

This clonotype was observed a handful of times. The rearrangement joins TRBV5-1 to TRBJ2-3; possible D gene TRBD1, 5 bases. The CDR3 totals 15 residues. The V end lost 7 bases, the J end lost 5 bases, and 20 bases lay between the germline ends. Germline V gene sequence: CDR1 SGHRS, CDR2 YFSETQ. The CDR3 DNA reads as TGCGCCAGCGCCTTCAGGGATCCTTTGGTAGATACGCAGTATTTT. This gives the protein CASAFRDPLVDTQYF. The full variable domain, rest sourced from reference TRBV5-1 and TRBJ2-3, is KAGVTQTPRYLIKTRGQQVTLSCSPISGHRSVSWYQQTPGQGLQFLFEYFSETQRNKGNFPGRFSGRQFSNSRSEMNVSTLELGDSALYLCASAFRDPLVDTQYFGPGTRLTVL.

Only a few counts were recorded for this clonotype. The gene calls are TRBV20-1 and TRBJ2-5; 9 bases are a match to TRBD2. The DNA end is more similar to TRBJ2-7, so the J call may be wrong. Germline V gives CDR1 DFQATT, CDR2 SNEGSKA (reference sequence). The CDR3 is made up of 15 amino acids. CDR3 amino acids: CSATDALSGSYEQYF. The CDR3, as DNA: TGCAGTGCTACTGACGCACTTAGCGGGAGCTACGAGCAGTACTTC.

The chain couples TRBV5-1 to TRBJ2-1; D is unclear. Trimming took off 0 bases at V and 9 bases at J, with 10 bases between the two ends. Germline CDR1 SGHRS, CDR2 YFSETQ. The CDR3 has 13 amino acids. DNA for the CDR3: TGCGCCAGCAGCTTGGCCGAGAGGCGTGAGCAGTTCTTC. The encoded protein is CASSLAERREQFF.

This chain uses TRBV6-5 with TRBJ1-2, with a tentative D call TRBD1 (5 bases). V dropped 4 bases and J dropped 2 bases, with 14 bases sitting between them. The CDR3 totals 15 residues. Germline V gene sequence: CDR1 MNHEY, CDR2 SVGAGI. The CDR3 region has the DNA TGTGCCAGCAGTTCCACCCAGGGACTGAACTATGGCTACACCTTC. This codes for CASSSTQGLNYGYTF.

There are a few counts of this clonotype. This chain joins TRBV2 and TRBJ2-4; D is ambiguous. Germline lookup yields CDR1 SNHLY and CDR2 FYNNEI. The CDR3 is made up of 12 amino acids. V shed 4 bases and J shed 3 bases, with 4 bases lying between them. The CDR3 nucleotides are TGTGCCAGCAGTGTCGACAAAAACATTCAGTACTTC. This gives the protein CASSVDKNIQYF.

This rearrangement joins TRBV29-1 to TRBJ2-1, with 10 bases matching TRBD1. The ends lost 4 bases at V and 4 bases at J; junction bases unmatched: 7. CDR3 length equals 15 residues. Per germline, CDR1 SQVTM and CDR2 ANQGSEA. The DNA of the CDR3 is TGCAGCGTTGCCACAGGACAGGGGGTATACAATGAGCAGTTCTTC. Its protein product is CSVATGQGVYNEQFF.

The chain carries TRBV6-4 and TRBJ2-2; possibly TRBD2 for D (5 bases). CDR1 is MRHNA, CDR2 SNTAGT, per germline. The CDR3 totals 15 residues. V shed 3 bases and J shed 0 bases, with 8 bases lying between them. The CDR3 DNA is TGTGCCAGCAGTGAAAGGCGGGCGAACACCGGGGAGCTGTTTTTT. Translated: CASSERRANTGELFF.

The J gene is TRBJ2-1, the V gene TRBV3-1; perhaps TRBD2 as D (5 bases). The CDR3 runs 15 residues. Germline lookup yields CDR1 LGHDT and CDR2 YNNKEL (reference sequence). V gave up 0 bases and J gave up 6 bases, with 12 bases separating them. CDR3 sequence: CASSQEASPRNEQFF. The CDR3 DNA reads as TGTGCCAGCAGCCAAGAGGCTAGCCCGCGCAATGAGCAGTTCTTC.

In its sample, this clonotype was seen a few times. The chain uses TRBV6-2 or TRBV6-3 and TRBJ2-7; 8 bases align to TRBD1. The assigned J gene may be wrong: the sequence end matches TRBJ2-5 better. This CDR3 comprises 17 residues. Germline CDR1 reads MNHEY; CDR2 reads SVGEGT. Here the CDR3 DNA reads TGTGCCAGCAGTGGGACAGGCTTCGGCCGGTCCCAAGAGACCCAGTACTTC. It specifies CASSGTGFGRSQETQYF.

The J gene is TRBJ2-1, the V gene TRBV7-9; no definite D call. The CDR3 extends over 13 amino acids. Germline assignment: CDR1 SEHNR and CDR2 FQNEAQ (reference sequence). With 6 bases removed from V and 7 bases from J, the gap between germline ends came to 13 bases. The CDR3 nucleotides read TGTGCCAGCAGGAGCTCCCGGCAAAATGAGCAGTTCTTC. It translates to CASRSSRQNEQFF.

This chain links TRBV4-2 with TRBJ2-1, with D possibly called TRBD1 or TRBD2 (5 bases each). This CDR3 has 16 amino acids. The V end was cut by 4 bases, the J end by 5 bases, with 18 bases between. Germline assignment: CDR1 LGHNA and CDR2 YNFKEQ. The DNA of the CDR3 is TGTGCCAGCAGCCGATCGGCCACCGAGGGGCACAATGAGCAGTTCTTC. Translated, it gives CASSRSATEGHNEQFF.

The chain uses TRBV6-2 or TRBV6-3 and TRBJ2-7; 11 nucleotides align to TRBD2. This CDR3 spans 16 amino acids. Germline CDR1 and CDR2: MNHEY and SVGEGT. J was trimmed by 3 bases and V by 4 bases; bases with no gene match: 8. The CDR3 region is CASSFTISGRDYEQYF. For the CDR3, the DNA is TGTGCCAGCAGTTTCACCATTAGCGGGAGGGACTACGAGCAGTACTTC.

This clonotype has a single count. CDR3 nucleotides: TGCAGCACTACCACCGGGACAGGGGGGTGCAATCAGCCCCAGCATTTT. Its protein is CSTTTGTGGCNQPQHF. J is TRBJ1-5 and V is TRBV20-1; TRBD1 matches at 11 bases. The CDR3 length is 16 residues. Germline V CDR1 and CDR2: DFQATT, SNEGSKA (reference sequence).